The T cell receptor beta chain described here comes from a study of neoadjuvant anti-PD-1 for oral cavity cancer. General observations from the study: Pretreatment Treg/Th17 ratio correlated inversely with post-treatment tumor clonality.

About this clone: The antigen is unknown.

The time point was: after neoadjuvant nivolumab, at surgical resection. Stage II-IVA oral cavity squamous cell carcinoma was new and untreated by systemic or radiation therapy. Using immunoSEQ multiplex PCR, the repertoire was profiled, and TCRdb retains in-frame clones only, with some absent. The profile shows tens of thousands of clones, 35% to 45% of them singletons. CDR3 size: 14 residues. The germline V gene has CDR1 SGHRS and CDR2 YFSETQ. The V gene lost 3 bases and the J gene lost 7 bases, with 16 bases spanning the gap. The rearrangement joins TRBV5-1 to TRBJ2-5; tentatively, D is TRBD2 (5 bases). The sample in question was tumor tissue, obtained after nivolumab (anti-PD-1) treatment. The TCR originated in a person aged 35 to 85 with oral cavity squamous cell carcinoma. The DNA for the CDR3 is TGCGCCAGCAGCTCCGACATATTAGGAGGGACCCAGTACTTC. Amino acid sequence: CASSSDILGGTQYF.